A selection of T cell receptor beta chains follows, all from one sample in a study of T-cell memory formation after mild COVID-19. TCRdb recomputed calls from the 5' RACE reads with MiXCR, one row per CDR3 protein. Altogether approximately 240,000 distinct CDR3 sequences are present, approximately 16% being singletons, with the ten largest covering 3% to 4.5%. Sequencing used PBMCs or a T cell subset sorted from them (not recorded which). The receptors here all came from a man between 18 and 35 years old who had mild COVID-19 (a few samples of this study predate the infection). Cell type and time point are not known. CDR3s include the opening cysteine and the closing phenylalanine or tryptophan. Fields, in order: clone size, V gene, CDR3 length, D gene, J gene, CDR3 protein, CDR3 DNA. The D gene is left open where the match is weak. Rows give clone size only sometimes, using once, few, many, or a class for an expanded clone.

>.|TRBV7-2|13|TRBD2|TRBJ2-1
CASTSGGYNEQFF
TGTGCCAGCACTAGCGGGGGCTACAATGAGCAGTTCTTC
>few|TRBV6-5|14|TRBD2|TRBJ2-1
CASSRGLAGGNRFF
TGTGCCAGCAGCCGCGGACTAGCGGGGGGAAACCGGTTCTTC
>.|TRBV9|14|TRBD1|TRBJ1-4
CASSADRGGEKLFF
TGTGCCAGCAGCGCGGACAGGGGAGGCGAAAAACTGTTTTTT
>.|TRBV28|11|.|TRBJ2-3
CASTQGDTQYF
TGTGCCAGCACCCAAGGGGATACGCAGTATTTT
>few|TRBV15|16|.|TRBJ1-6
CATSRLPRQGMTPLHF
TGTGCCACCAGCAGACTACCCCGGCAGGGGATGACACCCCTCCACTTT
>few|TRBV29-1|16|TRBD1|TRBJ2-4
CSAIPGTALAKNIQYF
TGCAGCGCCATTCCCGGGACAGCTCTAGCCAAAAACATTCAGTACTTC
>few|TRBV5-1|15|.|TRBJ2-3
CASSQGLSSTDTQYF
TGCGCCAGCAGCCAAGGACTGTCTAGCACAGATACGCAGTATTTT
>.|TRBV7-9|19|.|TRBJ1-3
CASSLVEAGKKYAGNTIYF
TGTGCCAGCAGCTTAGTAGAGGCGGGAAAGAAGTACGCTGGAAACACCATATATTTT
>.|TRBV3-1|19|.|TRBJ1-2
CASSQDRAGWTNKHYGYTF
TGTGCCAGCAGCCAAGATAGAGCTGGTTGGACGAACAAACACTATGGCTACACCTTC
>few|TRBV12-3/TRBV12-4|14|.|TRBJ2-2
CASSLGMNTGELFF
TGTGCCAGCAGTTTGGGGATGAACACCGGGGAGCTGTTTTTT
>.|TRBV4-3|18|.|TRBJ2-3
CASSQELVQKRSTDTQYF
TGCGCCAGCAGCCAAGAGTTAGTGCAGAAAAGAAGCACAGATACGCAGTATTTT
>.|TRBV20-1|13|TRBD1|TRBJ1-2
CSASDRGLRGYTF
TGCAGTGCTAGCGACAGGGGTTTAAGAGGCTACACCTTC
>.|TRBV20-1|13|TRBD2|TRBJ2-5
CSAVAGDQETQYF
TGCAGTGCCGTAGCGGGAGACCAAGAGACCCAGTACTTC
>.|TRBV5-1|14|.|TRBJ2-5
CASSLGTLGETQYF
TGCGCCAGCAGCTTGGGGACGTTGGGGGAGACCCAGTACTTC
>many|TRBV7-2|14|.|TRBJ2-6
CASSRDAGANVLTF
TGTGCCAGCAGCCGAGACGCTGGGGCCAACGTCCTGACTTTC
>.|TRBV5-1|13|.|TRBJ2-7
CASRQLREREQYF
TGCGCCAGCAGACAGTTGAGGGAGCGCGAGCAGTACTTC
>.|TRBV7-8|17|.|TRBJ1-6
CASSFDRRSSYNSPLHF
TGTGCCAGCAGCTTCGACAGAAGGAGCTCCTATAATTCACCCCTCCACTTT
>.|TRBV7-6|16|TRBD2|TRBJ2-2
CASGPLQAGGNGELFF
TGTGCCAGCGGACCTCTGCAAGCGGGGGGGAACGGGGAGCTGTTTTTT
>many|TRBV29-1|14|.|TRBJ2-5
CSVPPLQGRETQYF
TGCAGCGTTCCTCCCCTTCAGGGTAGGGAGACCCAGTACTTC
>few|TRBV19|13|TRBD1|TRBJ1-1
CASSAGGIAEAFF
TGTGCCAGTAGCGCAGGGGGCATCGCTGAAGCTTTCTTT
>.|TRBV5-1|15|.|TRBJ1-1
CASSLRGMGGTEAFF
TGCGCCAGCAGCTTGAGGGGCATGGGAGGCACTGAAGCTTTCTTT
>.|TRBV2|15|.|TRBJ1-6
CASGPPGGNNSPLHF
TGTGCCAGCGGACCGCCGGGGGGCAACAATTCACCCCTCCACTTT
>many|TRBV7-9|15|.|TRBJ2-5
CASSSQRDYQETQYF
TGTGCCAGCAGCTCCCAGAGGGATTACCAAGAGACCCAGTACTTC
>few|TRBV20-1|13|TRBD1|TRBJ1-1
CSAPDRGDTEAFF
TGCAGTGCCCCGGACAGGGGAGACACTGAAGCTTTCTTT
>few|TRBV3-1|12|.|TRBJ2-1
CASSPLASEQFF
TGTGCCAGCAGCCCATTAGCTAGTGAGCAGTTCTTC
>few|TRBV7-2|14|.|TRBJ2-1
CASSLWTDYNEQFF
TGTGCCAGCAGCTTATGGACGGACTACAATGAGCAGTTCTTC
>few|TRBV5-1|14|.|TRBJ2-7
CASSQGGTDYEQYF
TGCGCCAGCAGCCAGGGTGGAACAGACTACGAGCAGTACTTC
>.|TRBV19|13|.|TRBJ1-6
CASTRTENSPLHF
TGTGCCAGTACCCGGACAGAAAATTCACCCCTCCACTTT
>few|TRBV7-9|16|.|TRBJ1-1
CASSLGSGRENTEAFF
TGTGCCAGCAGCTTAGGTTCAGGCAGGGAGAACACTGAAGCTTTCTTT
>.|TRBV5-1|15|.|TRBJ2-5
CASNPLGRDQETQYF
TGCGCCAGCAACCCACTAGGGCGGGATCAAGAGACCCAGTACTTC
>.|TRBV9|15|TRBD2|TRBJ2-3
CASSASGGLGDTQYF
TGTGCCAGCTCGGCTTCGGGGGGGCTTGGAGATACGCAGTATTTT
>.|TRBV12-3/TRBV12-4|15|TRBD2|TRBJ2-1
CASSQRLAGGNEQFF
TGTGCCAGCAGTCAAAGACTAGCGGGGGGCAATGAGCAGTTCTTC